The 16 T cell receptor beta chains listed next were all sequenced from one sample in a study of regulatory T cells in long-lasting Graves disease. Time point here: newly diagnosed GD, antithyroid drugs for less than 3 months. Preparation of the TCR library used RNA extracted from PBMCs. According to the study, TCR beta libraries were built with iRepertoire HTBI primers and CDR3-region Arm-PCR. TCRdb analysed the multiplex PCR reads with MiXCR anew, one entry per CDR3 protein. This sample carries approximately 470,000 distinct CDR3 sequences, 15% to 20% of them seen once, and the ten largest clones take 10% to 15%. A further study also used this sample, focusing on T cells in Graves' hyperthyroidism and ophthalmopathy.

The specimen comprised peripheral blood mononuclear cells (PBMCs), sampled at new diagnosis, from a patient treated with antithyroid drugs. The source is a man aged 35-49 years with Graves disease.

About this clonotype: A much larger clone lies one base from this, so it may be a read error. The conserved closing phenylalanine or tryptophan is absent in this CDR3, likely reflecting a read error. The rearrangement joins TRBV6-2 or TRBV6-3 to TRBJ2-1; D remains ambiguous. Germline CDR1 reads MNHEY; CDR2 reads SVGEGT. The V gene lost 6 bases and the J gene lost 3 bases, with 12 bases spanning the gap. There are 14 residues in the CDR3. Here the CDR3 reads CASRTWTGYNEQFS. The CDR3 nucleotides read TGTGCCAGCAGAACCTGGACGGGCTACAATGAGCAGTTCTCC.

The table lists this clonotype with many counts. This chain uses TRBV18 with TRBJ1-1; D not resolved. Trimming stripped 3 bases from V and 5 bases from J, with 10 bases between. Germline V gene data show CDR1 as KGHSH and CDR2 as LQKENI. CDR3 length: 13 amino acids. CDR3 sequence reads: CASSPGDGTEAFF. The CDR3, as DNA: TGTGCCAGCTCACCGGGCGACGGGACTGAAGCTTTCTTT.

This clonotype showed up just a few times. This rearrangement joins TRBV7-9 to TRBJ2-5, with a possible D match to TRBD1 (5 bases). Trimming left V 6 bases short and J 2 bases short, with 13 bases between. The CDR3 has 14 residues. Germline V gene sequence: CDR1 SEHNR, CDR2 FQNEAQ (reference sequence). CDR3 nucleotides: TGTGCCAGCAGAGGGGCGGTGGGGCAAGAGACCCAGTACTTC. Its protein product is CASRGAVGQETQYF.

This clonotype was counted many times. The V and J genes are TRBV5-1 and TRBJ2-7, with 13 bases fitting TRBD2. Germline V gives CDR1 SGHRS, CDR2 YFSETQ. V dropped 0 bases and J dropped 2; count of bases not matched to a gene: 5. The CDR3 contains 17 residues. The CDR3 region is CASSLGGLAGVTYEQYF. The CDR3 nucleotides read TGCGCCAGCAGCTTGGGCGGACTAGCGGGAGTAACCTACGAGCAGTACTTC. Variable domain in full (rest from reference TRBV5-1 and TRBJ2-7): KAGVTQTPRYLIKTRGQQVTLSCSPISGHRSVSWYQQTPGQGLQFLFEYFSETQRNKGNFPGRFSGRQFSNSRSEMNVSTLELGDSALYLCASSLGGLAGVTYEQYFGPGTRLTVT.

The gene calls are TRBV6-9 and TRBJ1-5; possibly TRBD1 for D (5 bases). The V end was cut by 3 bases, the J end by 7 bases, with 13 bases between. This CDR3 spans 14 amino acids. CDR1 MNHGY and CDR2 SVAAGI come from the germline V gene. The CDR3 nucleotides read TGTGCCAGCAGTTACGGCCCCGGGGGACAGCCCCAGCATTTT. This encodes CASSYGPGGQPQHF.

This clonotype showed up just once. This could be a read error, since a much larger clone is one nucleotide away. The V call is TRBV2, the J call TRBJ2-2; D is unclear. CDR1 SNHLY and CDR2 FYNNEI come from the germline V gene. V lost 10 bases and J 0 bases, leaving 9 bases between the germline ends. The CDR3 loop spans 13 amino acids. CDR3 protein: CATGRTNTGELFF. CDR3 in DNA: TGTGCCACTGGAAGAACGAACACCGGGGAGCTGTTTTTT.

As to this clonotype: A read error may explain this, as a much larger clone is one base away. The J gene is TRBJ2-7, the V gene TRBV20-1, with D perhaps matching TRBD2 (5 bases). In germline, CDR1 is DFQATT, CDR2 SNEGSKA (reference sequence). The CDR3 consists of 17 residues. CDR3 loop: CSARVTGTTGFIYGQYF. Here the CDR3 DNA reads TGCAGTGCTAGAGTTACGGGAACAACCGGTTTCATCTACGGGCAGTACTTC.

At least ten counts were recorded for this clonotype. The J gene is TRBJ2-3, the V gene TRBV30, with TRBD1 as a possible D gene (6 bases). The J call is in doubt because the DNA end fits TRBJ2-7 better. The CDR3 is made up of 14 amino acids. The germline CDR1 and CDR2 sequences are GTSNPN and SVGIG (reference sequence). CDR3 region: CAWSGTERFYEQYF. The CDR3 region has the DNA TGTGCCTGGAGTGGGACAGAAAGGTTCTACGAGCAGTACTTC.

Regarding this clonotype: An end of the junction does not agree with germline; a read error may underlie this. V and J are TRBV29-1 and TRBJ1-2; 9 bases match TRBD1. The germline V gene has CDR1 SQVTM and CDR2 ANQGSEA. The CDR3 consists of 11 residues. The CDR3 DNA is TGCAGCGTGGTTGGGGACAGGGACATCCCCTTC. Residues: CSVVGDRDIPF.

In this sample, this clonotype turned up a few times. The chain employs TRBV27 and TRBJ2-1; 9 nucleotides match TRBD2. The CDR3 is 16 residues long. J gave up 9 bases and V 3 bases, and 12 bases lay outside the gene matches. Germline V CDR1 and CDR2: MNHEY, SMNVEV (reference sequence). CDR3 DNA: TGTGCCAGCAGTTTCACCACCCGCGGGAGGGCCAGTGAGCAGTTCTTC. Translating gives CASSFTTRGRASEQFF.

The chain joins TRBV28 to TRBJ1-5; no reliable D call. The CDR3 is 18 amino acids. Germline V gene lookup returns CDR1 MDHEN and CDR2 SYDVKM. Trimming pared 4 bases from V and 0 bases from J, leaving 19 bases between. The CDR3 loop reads CASSSPPRADYSNQPQHF. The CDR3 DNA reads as TGTGCCAGCAGTTCCCCCCCTCGGGCAGATTATAGCAATCAGCCCCAGCATTTT. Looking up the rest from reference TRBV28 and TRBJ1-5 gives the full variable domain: DVKVTQSSRYLVKRTGEKVFLECVQDMDHENMFWYRQDPGLGLRLIYFSYDVKMKEKGDIPEGYSVSREKKERFSLILESASTNQTSMYLCASSSPPRADYSNQPQHFGDGTRLSIL.

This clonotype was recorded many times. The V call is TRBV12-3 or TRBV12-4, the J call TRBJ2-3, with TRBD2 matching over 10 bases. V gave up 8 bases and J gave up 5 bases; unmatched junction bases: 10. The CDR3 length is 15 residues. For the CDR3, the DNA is TGTGCCAGCGCAGAAAAGATAGCGGGAGGAGATACGCAGTATTTT. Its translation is CASAEKIAGGDTQYF.

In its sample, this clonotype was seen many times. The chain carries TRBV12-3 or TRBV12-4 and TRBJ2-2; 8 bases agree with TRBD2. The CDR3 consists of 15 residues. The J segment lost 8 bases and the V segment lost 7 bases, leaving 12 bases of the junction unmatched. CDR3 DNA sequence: TGTGCCAGCATCCGGGGGGGGAGGAGCATTGGGGAGCTGTTTTTT. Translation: CASIRGGRSIGELFF.

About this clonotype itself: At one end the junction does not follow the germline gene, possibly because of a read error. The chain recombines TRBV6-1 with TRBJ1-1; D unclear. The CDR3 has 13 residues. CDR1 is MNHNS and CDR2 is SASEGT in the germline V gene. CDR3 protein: CASSRQGNTGAFF. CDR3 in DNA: TGTGCCAGCAGTCGACAAGGGAACACTGGAGCTTTCTTT.

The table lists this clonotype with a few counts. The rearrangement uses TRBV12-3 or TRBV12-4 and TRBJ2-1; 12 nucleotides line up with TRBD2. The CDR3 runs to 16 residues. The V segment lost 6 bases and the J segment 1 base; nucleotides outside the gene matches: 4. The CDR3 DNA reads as TGTGCCAGCAGATCGGGGACTAGCGGGTCCTACAATGAGCAGTTCTTC. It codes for CASRSGTSGSYNEQFF.

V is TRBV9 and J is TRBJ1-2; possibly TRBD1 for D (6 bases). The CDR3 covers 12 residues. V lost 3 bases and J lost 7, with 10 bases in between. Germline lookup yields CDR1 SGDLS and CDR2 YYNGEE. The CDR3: CASSDRVTGYTF. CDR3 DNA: TGTGCCAGCAGCGACAGGGTTACTGGCTACACCTTC.